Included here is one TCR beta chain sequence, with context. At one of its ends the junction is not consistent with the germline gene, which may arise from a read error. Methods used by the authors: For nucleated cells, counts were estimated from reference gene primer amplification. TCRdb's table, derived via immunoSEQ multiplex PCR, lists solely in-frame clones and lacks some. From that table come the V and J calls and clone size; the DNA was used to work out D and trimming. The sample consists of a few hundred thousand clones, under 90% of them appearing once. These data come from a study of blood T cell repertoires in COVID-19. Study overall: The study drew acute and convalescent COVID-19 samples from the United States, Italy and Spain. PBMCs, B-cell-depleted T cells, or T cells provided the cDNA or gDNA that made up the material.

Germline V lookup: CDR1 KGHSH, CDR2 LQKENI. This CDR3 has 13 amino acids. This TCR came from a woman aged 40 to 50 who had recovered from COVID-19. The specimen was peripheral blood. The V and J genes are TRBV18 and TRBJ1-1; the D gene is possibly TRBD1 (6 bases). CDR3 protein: CASSPRRDTEAFF. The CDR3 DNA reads TGTGCCAGCTCACCGCGACGGGACACCGAAGCTTTCTTT.